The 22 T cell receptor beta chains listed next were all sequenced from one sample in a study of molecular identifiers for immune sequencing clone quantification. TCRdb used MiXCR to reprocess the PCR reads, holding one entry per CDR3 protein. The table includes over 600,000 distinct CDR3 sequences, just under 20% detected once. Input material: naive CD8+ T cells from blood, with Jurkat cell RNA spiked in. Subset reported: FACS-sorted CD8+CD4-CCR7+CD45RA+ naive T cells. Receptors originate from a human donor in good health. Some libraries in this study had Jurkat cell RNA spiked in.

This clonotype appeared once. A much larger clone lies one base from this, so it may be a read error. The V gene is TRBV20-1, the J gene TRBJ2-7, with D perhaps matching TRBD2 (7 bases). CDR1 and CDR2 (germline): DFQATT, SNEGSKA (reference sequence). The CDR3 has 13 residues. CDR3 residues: CSARPRGAYERYF. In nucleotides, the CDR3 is TGCAGTGCTAGACCCCGGGGGGCCTACGAGCGGTACTTC.

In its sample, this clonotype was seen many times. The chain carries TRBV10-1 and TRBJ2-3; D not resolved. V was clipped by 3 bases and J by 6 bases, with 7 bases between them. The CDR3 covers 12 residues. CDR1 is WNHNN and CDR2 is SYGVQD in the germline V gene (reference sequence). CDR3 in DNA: TGCGCCAGCAGTGACCCCGCGGATACGCAGTATTTT. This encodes CASSDPADTQYF.

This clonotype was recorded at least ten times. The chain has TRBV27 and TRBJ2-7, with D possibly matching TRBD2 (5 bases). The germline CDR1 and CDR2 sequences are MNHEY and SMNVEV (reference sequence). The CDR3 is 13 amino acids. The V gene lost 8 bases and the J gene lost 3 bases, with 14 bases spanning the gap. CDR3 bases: TGTGCCAGCGGACCGGGAATGGGCTACGAGCAGTACTTC. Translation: CASGPGMGYEQYF.

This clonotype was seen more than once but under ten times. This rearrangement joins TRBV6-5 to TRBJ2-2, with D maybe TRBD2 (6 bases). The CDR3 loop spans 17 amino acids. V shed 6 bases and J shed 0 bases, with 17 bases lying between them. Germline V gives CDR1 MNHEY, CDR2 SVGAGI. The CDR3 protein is CASSPHLGLTNTGELFF. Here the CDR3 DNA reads TGTGCCAGCAGCCCACACTTGGGACTTACGAACACCGGGGAGCTGTTTTTT.

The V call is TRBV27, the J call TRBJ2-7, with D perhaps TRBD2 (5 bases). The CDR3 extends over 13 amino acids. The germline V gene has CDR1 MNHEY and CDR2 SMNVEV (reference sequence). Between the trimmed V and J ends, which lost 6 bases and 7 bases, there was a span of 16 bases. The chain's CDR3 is CASSLAGVWEQYF. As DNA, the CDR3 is TGTGCCAGCAGCCTCGCCGGGGTCTGGGAGCAGTACTTC.

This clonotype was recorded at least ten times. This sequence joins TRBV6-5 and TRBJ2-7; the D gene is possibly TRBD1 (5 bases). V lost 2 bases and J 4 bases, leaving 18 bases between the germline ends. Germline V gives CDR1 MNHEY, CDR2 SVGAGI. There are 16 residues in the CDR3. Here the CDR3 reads CASSYRTSAGFYEQYF. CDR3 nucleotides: TGTGCCAGCAGTTACCGAACATCTGCAGGGTTTTACGAGCAGTACTTC.

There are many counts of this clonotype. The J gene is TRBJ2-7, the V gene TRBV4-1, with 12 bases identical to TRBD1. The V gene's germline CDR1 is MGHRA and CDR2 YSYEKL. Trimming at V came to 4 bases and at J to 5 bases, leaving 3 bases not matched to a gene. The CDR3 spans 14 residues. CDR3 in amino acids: CASSRGTGGDEQYF. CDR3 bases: TGCGCCAGCAGCCGAGGGACAGGGGGCGACGAGCAGTACTTC.

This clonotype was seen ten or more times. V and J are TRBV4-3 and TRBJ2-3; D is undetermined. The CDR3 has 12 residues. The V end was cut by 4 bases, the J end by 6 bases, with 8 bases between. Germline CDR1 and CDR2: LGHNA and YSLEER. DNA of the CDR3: TGCGCCAGCAGCCGGAACACGGATACGCAGTATTTT. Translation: CASSRNTDTQYF.

CDR3 protein: CASSESGTRYNEQFF. CDR3 DNA sequence: TGTGCCAGCAGCGAGTCCGGGACAAGGTACAATGAGCAGTTCTTC. The chain recombines TRBV9 with TRBJ2-1; D may be TRBD1 (6 bases). V was clipped by 3 bases and J by 4 bases, with 14 bases between them. Germline V lookup: CDR1 SGDLS, CDR2 YYNGEE. The CDR3 is 15 amino acids.

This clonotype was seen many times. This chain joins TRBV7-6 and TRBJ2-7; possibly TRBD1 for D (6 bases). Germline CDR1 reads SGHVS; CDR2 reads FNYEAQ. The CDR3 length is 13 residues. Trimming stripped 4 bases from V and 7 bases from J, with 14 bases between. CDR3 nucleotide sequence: TGTGCCAGCAGCTACACGGACAGCGTTGAGCAGTACTTC. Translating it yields CASSYTDSVEQYF.

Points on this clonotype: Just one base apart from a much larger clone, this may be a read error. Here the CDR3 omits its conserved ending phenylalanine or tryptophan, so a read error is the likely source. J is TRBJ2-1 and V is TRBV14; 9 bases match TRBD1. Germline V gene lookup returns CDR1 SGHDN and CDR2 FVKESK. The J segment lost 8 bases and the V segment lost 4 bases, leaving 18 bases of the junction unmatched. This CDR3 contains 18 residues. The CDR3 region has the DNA TGTGCCAGCAGCCTAAGAGACATACTCGGGGACAGGGTCTATGAGCAGTTCCTC. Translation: CASSLRDILGDRVYEQFL.

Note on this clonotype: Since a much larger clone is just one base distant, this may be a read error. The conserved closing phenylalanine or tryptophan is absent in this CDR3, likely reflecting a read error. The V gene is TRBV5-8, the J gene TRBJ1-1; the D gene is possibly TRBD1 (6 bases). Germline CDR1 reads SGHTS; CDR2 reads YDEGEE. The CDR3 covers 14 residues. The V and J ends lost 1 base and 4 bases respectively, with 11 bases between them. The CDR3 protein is CASSLYGTSTEAFL. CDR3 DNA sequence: TGTGCCAGCAGCTTGTACGGGACAAGCACTGAAGCTTTCCTT.

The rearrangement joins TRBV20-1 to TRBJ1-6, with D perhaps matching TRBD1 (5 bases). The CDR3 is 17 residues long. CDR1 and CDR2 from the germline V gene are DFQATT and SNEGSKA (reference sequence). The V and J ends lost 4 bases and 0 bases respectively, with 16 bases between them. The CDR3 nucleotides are TGCAGTGCTACCCTCGGGGCGTCCAGCTCCTATAATTCACCCCTCCACTTT. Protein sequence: CSATLGASSSYNSPLHF.

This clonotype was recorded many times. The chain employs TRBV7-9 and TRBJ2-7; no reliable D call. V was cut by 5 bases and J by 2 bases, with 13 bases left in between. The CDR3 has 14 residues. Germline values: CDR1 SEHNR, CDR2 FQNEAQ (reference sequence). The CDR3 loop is CASSPVRTPYEQYF. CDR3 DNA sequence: TGTGCCAGCAGCCCAGTCCGGACCCCCTACGAGCAGTACTTC.

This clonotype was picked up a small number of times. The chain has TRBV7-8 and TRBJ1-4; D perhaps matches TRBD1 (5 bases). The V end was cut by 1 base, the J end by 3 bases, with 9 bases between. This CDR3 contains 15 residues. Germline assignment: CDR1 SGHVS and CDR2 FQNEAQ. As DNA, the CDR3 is TGTGCCAGCAGCTTAGTGGGGCGGTCTAATGAAAAACTGTTTTTT. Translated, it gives CASSLVGRSNEKLFF.

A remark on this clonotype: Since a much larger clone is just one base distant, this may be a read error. Here the CDR3 DNA reads TGTGCCACCAGCAGAGATCCCGGGGCCCAGTACTTC. Protein sequence: CATSRDPGAQYF. The rearrangement links TRBV15 to TRBJ2-5, with D possibly being TRBD2 (5 bases). This CDR3 comprises 12 residues. Between the trimmed V and J ends, which lost 0 bases and 9 bases, there was a span of 8 bases. Per the germline V gene, CDR1 is LNHNV and CDR2 is YYDKDF (reference sequence). The full variable domain, its missing parts supplied by reference TRBV15 and TRBJ2-5, is DAMVIQNPRYQVTQFGKPVTLSCSQTLNHNVMYWYQQKSSQAPKLLFHYYDKDFNNEADTPDNFQSRRPNTSFCFLDIRSPGLGDTAMYLCATSRDPGAQYFGPGTRLLVL.

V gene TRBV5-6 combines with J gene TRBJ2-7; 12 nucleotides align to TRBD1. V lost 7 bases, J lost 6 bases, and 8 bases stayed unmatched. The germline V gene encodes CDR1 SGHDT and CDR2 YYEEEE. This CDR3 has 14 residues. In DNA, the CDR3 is TGTGCCAGCGCCCCGGGACAGGGGGCAAGCGAGCAGTACTTC. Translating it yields CASAPGQGASEQYF.

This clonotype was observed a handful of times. The CDR3 protein is CASSRREGAGEQYF. The CDR3 bases are TGTGCCAGCAGCCGCCGGGAGGGGGCGGGCGAGCAGTACTTC. The genes are TRBV5-8 and TRBJ2-7; possible D gene TRBD2, 8 bases. In germline, CDR1 is SGHTS, CDR2 YDEGEE. CDR3 size: 14 residues. Trimming took off 4 bases at V and 6 bases at J, with 17 bases between the two ends.

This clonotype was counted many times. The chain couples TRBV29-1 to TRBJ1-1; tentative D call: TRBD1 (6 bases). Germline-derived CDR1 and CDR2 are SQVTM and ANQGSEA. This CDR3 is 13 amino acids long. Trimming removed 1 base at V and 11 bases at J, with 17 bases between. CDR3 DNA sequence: TGCAGCGTTGAAGGAGACAGGAAGTACGAGGCTTTCTTT. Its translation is CSVEGDRKYEAFF.

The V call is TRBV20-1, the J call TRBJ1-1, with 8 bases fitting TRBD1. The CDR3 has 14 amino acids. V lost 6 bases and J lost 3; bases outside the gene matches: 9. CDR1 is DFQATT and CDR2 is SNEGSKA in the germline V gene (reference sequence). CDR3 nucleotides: TGCAGTGCAAGACAACAGGGGGAGTACACTGAAGCTTTCTTT. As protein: CSARQQGEYTEAFF.

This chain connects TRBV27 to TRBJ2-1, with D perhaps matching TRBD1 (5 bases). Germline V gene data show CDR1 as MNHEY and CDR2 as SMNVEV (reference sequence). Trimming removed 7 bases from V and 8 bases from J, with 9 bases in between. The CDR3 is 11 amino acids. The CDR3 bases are TGTGCCAGCATGCAAGGGGATGAGCAGTTCTTC. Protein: CASMQGDEQFF.

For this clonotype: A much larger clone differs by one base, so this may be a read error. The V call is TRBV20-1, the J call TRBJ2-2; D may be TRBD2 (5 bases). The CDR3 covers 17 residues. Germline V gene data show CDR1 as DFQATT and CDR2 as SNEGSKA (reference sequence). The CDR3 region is CSARASPGPSRAGELLF. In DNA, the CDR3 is TGCAGTGCTAGAGCCAGTCCGGGTCCGTCTCGGGCCGGGGAGCTGCTTTTT.